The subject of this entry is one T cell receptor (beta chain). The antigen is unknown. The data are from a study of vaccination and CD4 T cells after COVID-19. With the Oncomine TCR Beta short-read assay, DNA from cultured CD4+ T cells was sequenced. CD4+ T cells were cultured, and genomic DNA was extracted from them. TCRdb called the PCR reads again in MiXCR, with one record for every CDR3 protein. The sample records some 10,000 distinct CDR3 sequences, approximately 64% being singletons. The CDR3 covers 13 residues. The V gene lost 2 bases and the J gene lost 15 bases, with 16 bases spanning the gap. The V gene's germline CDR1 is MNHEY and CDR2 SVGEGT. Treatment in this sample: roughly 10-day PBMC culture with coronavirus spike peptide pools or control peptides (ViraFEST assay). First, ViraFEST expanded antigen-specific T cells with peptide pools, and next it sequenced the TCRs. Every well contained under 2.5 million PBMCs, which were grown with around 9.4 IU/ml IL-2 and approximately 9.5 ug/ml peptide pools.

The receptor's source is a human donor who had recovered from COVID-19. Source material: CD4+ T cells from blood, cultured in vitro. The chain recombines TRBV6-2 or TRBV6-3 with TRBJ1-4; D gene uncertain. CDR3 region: CASSYGDRTWVFF. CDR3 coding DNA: TGTGCCAGCAGTTACGGGGATCGCACCTGGGTGTTTTTT.